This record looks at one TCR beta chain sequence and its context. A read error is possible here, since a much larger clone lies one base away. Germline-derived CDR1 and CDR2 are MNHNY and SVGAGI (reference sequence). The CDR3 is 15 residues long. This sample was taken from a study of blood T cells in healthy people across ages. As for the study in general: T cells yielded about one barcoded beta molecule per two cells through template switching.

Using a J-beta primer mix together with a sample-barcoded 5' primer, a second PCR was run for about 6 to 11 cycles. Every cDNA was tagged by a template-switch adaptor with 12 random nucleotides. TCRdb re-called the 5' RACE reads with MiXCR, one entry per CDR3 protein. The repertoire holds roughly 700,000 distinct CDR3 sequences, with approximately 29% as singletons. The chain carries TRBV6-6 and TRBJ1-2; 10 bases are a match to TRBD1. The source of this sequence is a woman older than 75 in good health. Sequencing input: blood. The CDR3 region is CASSTRTGGNYGYIF. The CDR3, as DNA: TGTGCCAGCAGTACCAGGACAGGGGGGAACTATGGCTACATCTTC.